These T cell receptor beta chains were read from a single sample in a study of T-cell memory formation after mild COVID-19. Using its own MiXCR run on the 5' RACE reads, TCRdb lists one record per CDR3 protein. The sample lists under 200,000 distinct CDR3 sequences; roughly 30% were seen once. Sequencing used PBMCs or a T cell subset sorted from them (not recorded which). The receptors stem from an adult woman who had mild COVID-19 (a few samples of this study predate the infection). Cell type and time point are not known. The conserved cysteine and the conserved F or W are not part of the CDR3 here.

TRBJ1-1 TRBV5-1 ASSLDSQGSTEAF
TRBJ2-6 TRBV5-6 ASSPRGTTLPGANVLT
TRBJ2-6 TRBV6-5 ASSSDRSGANVLT
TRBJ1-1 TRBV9 ASSVDPGQSMKAF
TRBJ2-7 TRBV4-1 ASSQGAGGSYEQY
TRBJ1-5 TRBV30 AWSITENQPQH
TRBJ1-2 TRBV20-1 SARDSYGYT
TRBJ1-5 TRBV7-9 ASSLAGEGQPQH
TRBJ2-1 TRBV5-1 ASSLDGTENYNEQF
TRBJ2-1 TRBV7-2 ASNAMSLAGGFYNEQF
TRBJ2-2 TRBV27 ASSDRAGTNTGELF
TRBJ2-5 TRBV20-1 SAPAGRTQY
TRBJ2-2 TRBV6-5 ASSYGTLYTGELF
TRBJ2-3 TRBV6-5 ASSGGQGTQY
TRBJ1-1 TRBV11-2 ASSLAWEGGPEAF
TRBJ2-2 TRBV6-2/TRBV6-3 ASSKGQTTNTGELF
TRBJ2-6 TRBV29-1 SVVRSGANVLT
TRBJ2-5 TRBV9 ASSEGQGQETQY
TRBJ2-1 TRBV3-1 ASSQAAGISYNEQF
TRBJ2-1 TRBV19 ASSGQPNYNEQF
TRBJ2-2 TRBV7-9 ASSLQGSTGELF
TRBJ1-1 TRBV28 ASSLGQGLPAF
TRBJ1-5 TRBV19 ASSIGLSSNQPQH
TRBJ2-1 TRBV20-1 SARPSIAGRPGEQF
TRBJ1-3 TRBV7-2 ASSRYDRAIY
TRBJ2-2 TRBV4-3 ASSHRAHEGGELF
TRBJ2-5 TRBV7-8 ASSSIAARTQETQY
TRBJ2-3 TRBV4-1 ASSNREGSGTDTQY
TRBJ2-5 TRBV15 ATSSQGSTSGRAGETQY
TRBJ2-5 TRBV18 ASSRTDQETQY
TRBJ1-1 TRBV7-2 ASTSSTEAF
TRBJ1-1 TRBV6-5 ASSYSNLNTEAF
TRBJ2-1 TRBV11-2 ASSSWVAGTNEQF
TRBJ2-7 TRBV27 ASSLSARGSYEQY
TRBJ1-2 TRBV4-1 ASSQEPGMSYGYT
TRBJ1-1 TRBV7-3 ASSLSMNTEAF
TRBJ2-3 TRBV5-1 ASSLVPSGSFSSKDTQY
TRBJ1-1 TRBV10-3 AISESGGNTEAF
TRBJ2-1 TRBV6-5 ASSKSGGPDNEQF
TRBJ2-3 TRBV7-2 ASSVLAGVSVDTQY
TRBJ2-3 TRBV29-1 SVVWGGTDTQY